The rows below give T cell receptor beta chains drawn from one sample of a study of blood T cell repertoires in COVID-19. Libraries were prepared by immunoSEQ multiplex PCR; TCRdb keeps only in-frame clonotypes and omits some of them. The sample records about 180,000 clones, over 75% being singletons. The sequencing input was peripheral blood. These receptors came from a man between 40 and 49 years old with active or convalescent COVID-19. Each CDR3 is given with its conserved first and last residue. The order of the fields is J gene, V gene, clone size, D gene, CDR3 protein, CDR3 DNA. D genes are given only for firm matches. Expanded clones are given a class, and other clones once, few, many or no size at all.

TRBJ2-7 | TRBV4-2 | . | . | CASSPGNSYEQYF | TGTGCCAGCAGCCCAGGGAACTCCTACGAGCAGTACTTC
TRBJ1-2 | TRBV9 | few | TRBD1 | CASSGNTGGEGYGYTF | TGTGCCAGCAGTGGAAACACAGGGGGCGAAGGCTACGGCTACACCTTC
TRBJ1-2 | TRBV11-2 | . | . | CASSSSRADYTF | TGTGCCAGCAGCTCGTCCCGAGCGGACTACACCTTC
TRBJ2-5 | TRBV10-3 | . | . | CAISDLIGETQYF | TGTGCCATCAGTGACCTCATCGGGGAGACCCAGTACTTC
TRBJ1-2 | TRBV20-1 | . | . | CSASLSSGYTF | TGCAGTGCTAGTCTATCTAGCGGCTACACCTTC
TRBJ1-3 | TRBV5-1 | . | . | CASSIAGFNSGNTIYF | TGCGCCAGCAGCATTGCAGGGTTCAACTCTGGAAACACCATATATTTT
TRBJ1-1 | TRBV19 | . | TRBD1 | CASSMEGATEAFF | TGTGCCAGTAGTATGGAGGGGGCCACTGAAGCTTTCTTT
TRBJ1-2 | TRBV13 | once | . | CASSRVPGTNGYTF | TGTGCCAGCAGCCGGGTGCCCGGGACAAATGGCTACACCTTC
TRBJ2-3 | TRBV6-4 | . | . | CASGAGHTDTQYF | TGTGCCAGCGGTGCAGGGCACACAGATACGCAGTATTTT
TRBJ2-3 | TRBV18 | . | . | CASSPNRGTDTQYF | TGTGCCAGCTCACCAAACCGGGGCACAGATACGCAGTATTTT
TRBJ1-2 | TRBV28 | . | TRBD1 | CASTRTGGSYGYTF | TGTGCCAGCACTAGGACAGGGGGCTCTTATGGCTACACCTTC
TRBJ2-3 | TRBV27 | . | TRBD2 | CASNLAGAQSTDTQYF | TGTGCCAGCAATCTAGCGGGGGCCCAAAGCACAGATACGCAGTATTTT
TRBJ1-1 | TRBV25-1 | few | . | CASSELLTGNTEAFF | TGTGCCAGCAGTGAATTGCTTACGGGGAACACTGAAGCTTTCTTT
TRBJ1-1 | TRBV28 | . | TRBD1 | CASSFLTGGRNTEAFF | TGTGCCAGCAGTTTCCTGACAGGGGGTAGGAACACTGAAGCTTTCTTT
TRBJ2-3 | TRBV5-4 | . | TRBD2 | CASSSGLAITDTQYF | TGTGCCAGCAGCTCGGGACTAGCGATCACAGATACGCAGTATTTT
TRBJ1-5 | TRBV19 | . | TRBD1 | CATSPGQGAMNQPQHF | TGTGCCACCTCCCCGGGACAGGGGGCTATGAATCAGCCCCAGCATTTT
TRBJ2-7 | TRBV27 | . | TRBD2 | CASSPRTGTSGERVSYEQYF | TGTGCCAGCAGTCCCAGAACCGGGACTAGCGGGGAAAGGGTCTCCTACGAGCAGTACTTC
TRBJ1-1 | TRBV18 | . | . | CASSPDSLNTEAFF | TGTGCCAGCTCACCCGACAGTTTGAACACTGAAGCTTTCTTT